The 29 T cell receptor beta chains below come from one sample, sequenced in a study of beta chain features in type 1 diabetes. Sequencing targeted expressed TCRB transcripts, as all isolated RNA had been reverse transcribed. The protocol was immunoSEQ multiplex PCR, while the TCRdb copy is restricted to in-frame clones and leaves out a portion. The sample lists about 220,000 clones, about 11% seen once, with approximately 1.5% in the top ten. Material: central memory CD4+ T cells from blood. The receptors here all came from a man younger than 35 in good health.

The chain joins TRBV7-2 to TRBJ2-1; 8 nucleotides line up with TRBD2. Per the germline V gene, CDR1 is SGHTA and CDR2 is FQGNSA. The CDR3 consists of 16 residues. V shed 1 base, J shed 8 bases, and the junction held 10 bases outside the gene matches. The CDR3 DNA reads TGTGCCAGCAGCTTAGAGATCAGCGGGAGAGGGCATGAGCAGTTCTTC. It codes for CASSLEISGRGHEQFF. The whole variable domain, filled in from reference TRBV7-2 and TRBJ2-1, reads GAGVSQSPSNKVTEKGKDVELRCDPISGHTALYWYRQSLGQGLEFLIYFQGNSAPDKSGLPSDRFSAERTGGSVSTLTIQRTQQEDSAVYLCASSLEISGRGHEQFFGPGTRLTVL.

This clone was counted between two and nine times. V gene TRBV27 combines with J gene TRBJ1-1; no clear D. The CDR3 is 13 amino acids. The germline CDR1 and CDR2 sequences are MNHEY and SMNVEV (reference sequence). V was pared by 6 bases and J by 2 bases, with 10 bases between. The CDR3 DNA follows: TGTGCCAGCAGGACGGCAGCAAACACTGAAGCTTTCTTT. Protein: CASRTAANTEAFF.

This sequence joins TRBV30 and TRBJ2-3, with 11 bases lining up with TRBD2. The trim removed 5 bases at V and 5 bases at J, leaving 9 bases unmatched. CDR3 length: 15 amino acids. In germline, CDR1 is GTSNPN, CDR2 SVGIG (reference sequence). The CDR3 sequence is CAWDELAGGEDTQYF. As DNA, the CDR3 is TGTGCCTGGGATGAGCTAGCGGGAGGTGAAGATACGCAGTATTTT.

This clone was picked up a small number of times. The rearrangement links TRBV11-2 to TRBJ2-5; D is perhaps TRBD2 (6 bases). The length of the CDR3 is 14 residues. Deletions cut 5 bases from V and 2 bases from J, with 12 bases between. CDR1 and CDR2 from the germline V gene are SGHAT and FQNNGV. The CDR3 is CASSLTAGQETQYF. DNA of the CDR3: TGTGCCAGCAGCCTTACGGCGGGACAAGAGACCCAGTACTTC. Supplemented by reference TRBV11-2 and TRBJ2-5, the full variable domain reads EAGVAQSPRYKIIEKRQSVAFWCNPISGHATLYWYQQILGQGPKLLIQFQNNGVVDDSQLPKDRFSAERLKGVDSTLKIQPAKLEDSAVYLCASSLTAGQETQYFGPGTRLLVL.

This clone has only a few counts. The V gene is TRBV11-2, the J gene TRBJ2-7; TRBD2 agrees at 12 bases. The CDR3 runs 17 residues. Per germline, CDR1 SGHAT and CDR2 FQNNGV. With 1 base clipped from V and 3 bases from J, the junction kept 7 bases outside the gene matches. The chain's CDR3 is CASSLVPGLAGSYEQYF. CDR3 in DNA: TGTGCCAGCAGCTTAGTCCCAGGACTAGCGGGAAGCTACGAGCAGTACTTC. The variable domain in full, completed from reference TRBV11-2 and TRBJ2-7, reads EAGVAQSPRYKIIEKRQSVAFWCNPISGHATLYWYQQILGQGPKLLIQFQNNGVVDDSQLPKDRFSAERLKGVDSTLKIQPAKLEDSAVYLCASSLVPGLAGSYEQYFGPGTRLTVT.

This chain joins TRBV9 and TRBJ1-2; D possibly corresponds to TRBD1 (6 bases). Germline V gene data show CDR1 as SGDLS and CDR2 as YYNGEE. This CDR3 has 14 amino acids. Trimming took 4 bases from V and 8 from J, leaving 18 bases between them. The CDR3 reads CASSIQGSTGGYTF. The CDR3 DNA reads TGTGCCAGCAGCATTCAGGGGAGTACGGGCGGCTACACCTTC.

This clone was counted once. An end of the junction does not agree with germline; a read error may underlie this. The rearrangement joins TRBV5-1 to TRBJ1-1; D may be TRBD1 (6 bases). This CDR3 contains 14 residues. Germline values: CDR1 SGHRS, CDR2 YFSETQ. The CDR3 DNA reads TGCGCCAGCAGCTTGATGGCAGGAGACCTTAGGGGGATCTTT. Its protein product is CASSLMAGDLRGIF.

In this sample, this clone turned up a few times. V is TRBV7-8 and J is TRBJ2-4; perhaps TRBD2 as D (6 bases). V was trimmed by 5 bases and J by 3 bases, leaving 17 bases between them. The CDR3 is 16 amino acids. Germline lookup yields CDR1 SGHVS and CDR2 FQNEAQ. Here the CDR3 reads CASSPLRGKGKNIQYF. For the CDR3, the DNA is TGTGCCAGCAGCCCCTTACGGGGGAAAGGCAAAAACATTCAGTACTTC.

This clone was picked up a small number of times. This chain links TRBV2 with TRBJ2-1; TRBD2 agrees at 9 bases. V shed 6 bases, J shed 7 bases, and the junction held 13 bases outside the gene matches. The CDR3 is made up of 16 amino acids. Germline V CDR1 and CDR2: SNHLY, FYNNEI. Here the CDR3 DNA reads TGTGCCAGCAGGGGAAGGGCGCTAGCGGGAAGTAATGAGCAGTTCTTC. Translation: CASRGRALAGSNEQFF.

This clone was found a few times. CDR3: CASSLGGGRGYNEQFF. In DNA, the CDR3 is TGTGCCAGCAGTTTAGGCGGCGGGAGGGGCTACAATGAGCAGTTCTTC. V gene TRBV28 combines with J gene TRBJ2-1; 9 nucleotides line up with TRBD2. The CDR3 runs to 16 residues. With 2 bases clipped from V and 3 bases from J, the junction kept 5 bases outside the gene matches. In germline, CDR1 is MDHEN, CDR2 SYDVKM.

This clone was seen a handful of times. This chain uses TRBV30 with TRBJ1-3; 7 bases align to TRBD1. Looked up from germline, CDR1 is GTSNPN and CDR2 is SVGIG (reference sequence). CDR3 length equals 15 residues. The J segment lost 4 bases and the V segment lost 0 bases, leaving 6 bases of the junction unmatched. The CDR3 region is CAWSVRRGGGNTIYF. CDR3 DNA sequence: TGTGCCTGGAGTGTACGCAGGGGGGGAGGAAACACCATATATTTT.

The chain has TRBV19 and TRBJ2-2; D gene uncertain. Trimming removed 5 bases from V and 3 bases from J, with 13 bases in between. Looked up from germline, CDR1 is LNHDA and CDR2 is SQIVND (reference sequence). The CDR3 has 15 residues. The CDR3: CASSGYYPYTGELFF. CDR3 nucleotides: TGTGCCAGTAGTGGATACTACCCTTACACCGGGGAGCTGTTTTTT.

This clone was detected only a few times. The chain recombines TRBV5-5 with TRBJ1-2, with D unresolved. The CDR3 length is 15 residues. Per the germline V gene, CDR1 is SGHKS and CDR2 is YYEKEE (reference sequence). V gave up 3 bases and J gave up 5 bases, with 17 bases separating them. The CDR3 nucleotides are TGTGCCAGCAGCTATAGGGCCTATCAGGCTTATGGCTACACCTTC. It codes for CASSYRAYQAYGYTF.

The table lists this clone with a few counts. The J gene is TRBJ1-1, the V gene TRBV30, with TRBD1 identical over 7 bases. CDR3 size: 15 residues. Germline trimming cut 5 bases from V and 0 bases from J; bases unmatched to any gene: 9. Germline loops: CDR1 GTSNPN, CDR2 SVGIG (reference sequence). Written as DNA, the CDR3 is TGTGCCTGGGTAACGAATGACAGGGTGAACACTGAAGCTTTCTTT. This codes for CAWVTNDRVNTEAFF.

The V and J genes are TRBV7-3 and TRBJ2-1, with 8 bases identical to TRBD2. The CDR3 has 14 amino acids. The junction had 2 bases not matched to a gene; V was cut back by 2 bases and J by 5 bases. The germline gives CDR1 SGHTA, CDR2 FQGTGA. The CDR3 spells CASSLGTSHNEQFF. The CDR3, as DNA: TGTGCCAGCAGCTTAGGGACTAGTCACAATGAGCAGTTCTTC.

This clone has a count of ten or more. CDR3 bases: TGTGCCTGGAGTGCCGGGGGGCTCGGCTATGGCTACACCTTC. This sequence encodes CAWSAGGLGYGYTF. V and J are TRBV30 and TRBJ1-2; TRBD1 is a possible D gene (6 bases). The CDR3 extends over 14 amino acids. In germline, CDR1 is GTSNPN, CDR2 SVGIG (reference sequence). Trimming shortened V by 1 base and J by 4 bases, and 13 bases separated the two germline ends. Complete variable domain (other parts from reference TRBV30 and TRBJ1-2): SQTIHQWPATLVQPVGSPLSLECTVEGTSNPNLYWYRQAAGRGLQLLFYSVGIGQISSEVPQNLSASRPQDRQFILSSKKLLLSDSGFYLCAWSAGGLGYGYTFGSGTRLTVV.

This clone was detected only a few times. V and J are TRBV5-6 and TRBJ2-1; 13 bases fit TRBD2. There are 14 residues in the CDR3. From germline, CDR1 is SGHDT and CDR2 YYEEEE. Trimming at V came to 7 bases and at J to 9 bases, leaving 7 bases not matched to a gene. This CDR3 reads CASRGLAGSGEQFF. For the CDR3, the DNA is TGTGCCAGCCGGGGACTAGCGGGATCGGGTGAGCAGTTCTTC.

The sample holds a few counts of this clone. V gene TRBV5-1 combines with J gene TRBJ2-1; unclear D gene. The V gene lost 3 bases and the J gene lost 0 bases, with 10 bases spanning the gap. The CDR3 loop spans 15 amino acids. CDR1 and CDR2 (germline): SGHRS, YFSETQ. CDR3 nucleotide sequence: TGCGCCAGCAGCTCTGCCCCCGGCTCCTACAATGAGCAGTTCTTC. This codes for CASSSAPGSYNEQFF.

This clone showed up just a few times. CDR3 DNA: TGTGCCAGCACGACAGGTGGGGACTACGAGCAGTACTTC. Protein product: CASTTGGDYEQYF. The rearrangement joins TRBV7-9 to TRBJ2-7; D might be TRBD1 (6 bases). Trimming stripped 7 bases from V and 3 bases from J, with 13 bases between. This CDR3 has 13 amino acids. Germline V gene data show CDR1 as SEHNR and CDR2 as FQNEAQ (reference sequence). Drawing the rest from reference TRBV7-9 and TRBJ2-7, the complete variable domain is DTGVSQNPRHKITKRGQNVTFRCDPISEHNRLYWYRQTLGQGPEFLTYFQNEAQLEKSRLLSDRFSAERPKGSFSTLEIQRTEQGDSAMYLCASTTGGDYEQYFGPGTRLTVT.

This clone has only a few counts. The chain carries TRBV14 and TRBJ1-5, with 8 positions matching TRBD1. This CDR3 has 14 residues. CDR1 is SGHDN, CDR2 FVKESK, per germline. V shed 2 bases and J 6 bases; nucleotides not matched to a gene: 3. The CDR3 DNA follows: TGTGCCAGCAGCCAATCAGGGGGCGGTCAGCCCCAGCATTTT. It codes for CASSQSGGGQPQHF.

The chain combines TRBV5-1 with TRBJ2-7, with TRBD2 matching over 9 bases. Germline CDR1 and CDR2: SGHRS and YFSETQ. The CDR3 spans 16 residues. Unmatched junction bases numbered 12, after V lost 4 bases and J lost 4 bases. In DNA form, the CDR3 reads TGCGCCAGCAGCCTGGAAAGCGGGAGGAGGTATTACGAGCAGTACTTC. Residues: CASSLESGRRYYEQYF.

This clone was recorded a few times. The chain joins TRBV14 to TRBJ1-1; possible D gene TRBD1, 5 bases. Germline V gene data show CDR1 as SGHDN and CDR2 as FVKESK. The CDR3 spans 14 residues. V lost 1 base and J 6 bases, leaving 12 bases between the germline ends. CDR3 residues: CASSQGGYSSEAFF. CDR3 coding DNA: TGTGCCAGCAGCCAAGGGGGGTATTCGTCTGAAGCTTTCTTT.

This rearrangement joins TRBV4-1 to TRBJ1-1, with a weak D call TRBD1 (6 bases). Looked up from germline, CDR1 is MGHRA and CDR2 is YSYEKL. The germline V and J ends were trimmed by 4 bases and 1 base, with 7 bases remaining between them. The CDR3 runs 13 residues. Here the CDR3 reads CASSLDRNTEAFF. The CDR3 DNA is TGCGCCAGCAGCCTGGACAGGAACACTGAAGCTTTCTTT.

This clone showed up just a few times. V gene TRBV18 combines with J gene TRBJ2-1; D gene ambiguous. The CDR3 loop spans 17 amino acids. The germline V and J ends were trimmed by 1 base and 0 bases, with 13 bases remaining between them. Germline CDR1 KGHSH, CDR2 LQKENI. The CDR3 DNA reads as TGTGCCAGCTCACCACAGGTTGAGACCCGCTCCTACAATGAGCAGTTCTTC. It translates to CASSPQVETRSYNEQFF.

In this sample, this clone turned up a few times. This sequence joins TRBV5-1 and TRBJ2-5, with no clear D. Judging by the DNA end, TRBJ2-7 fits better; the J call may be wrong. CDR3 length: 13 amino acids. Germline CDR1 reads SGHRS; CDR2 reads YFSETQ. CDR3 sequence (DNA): TGCGCCAGCAGTCGCGAGCTCAGAGACGAGCAGTACTTC. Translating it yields CASSRELRDEQYF.

The CDR3, as DNA: TGTGCCAGCAGCCAAGCGCGCGGGAGCTCCTACAATGAGCAGTTCTTC. Translated, it gives CASSQARGSSYNEQFF. This chain links TRBV5-4 with TRBJ2-1; 7 bases fit TRBD2. V lost 4 bases, J lost 0 bases, and 7 bases stayed unmatched. Germline V gene sequence: CDR1 SGHNT, CDR2 YYREEE (reference sequence). This CDR3 is built from 16 residues.

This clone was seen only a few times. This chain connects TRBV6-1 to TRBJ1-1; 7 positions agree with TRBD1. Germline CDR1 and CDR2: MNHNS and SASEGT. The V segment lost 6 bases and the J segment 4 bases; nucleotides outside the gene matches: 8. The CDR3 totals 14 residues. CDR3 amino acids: CASRLTGLATEAFF. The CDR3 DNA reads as TGTGCCAGCAGACTGACAGGGCTAGCCACTGAAGCTTTCTTT.

DNA for the CDR3: TGTGCCAGCAGCCCCTCTCCCGGGGGCTCGCTAAAACTGTTTTTT. Its translation is CASSPSPGGSLKLFF. This chain links TRBV9 with TRBJ1-4; possible D gene TRBD1, 6 bases. Germline CDR1 is SGDLS and CDR2 is YYNGEE. V gave up 4 bases and J gave up 10 bases, with 20 bases separating them. The CDR3 has 15 amino acids.

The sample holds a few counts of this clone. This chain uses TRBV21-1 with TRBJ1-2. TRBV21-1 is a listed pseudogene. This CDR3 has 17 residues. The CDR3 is CASSSYDRTPEVYGYTF. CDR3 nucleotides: TGTGCCAGCAGCTCGTATGATAGGACTCCGGAGGTCTATGGCTACACCTTC.